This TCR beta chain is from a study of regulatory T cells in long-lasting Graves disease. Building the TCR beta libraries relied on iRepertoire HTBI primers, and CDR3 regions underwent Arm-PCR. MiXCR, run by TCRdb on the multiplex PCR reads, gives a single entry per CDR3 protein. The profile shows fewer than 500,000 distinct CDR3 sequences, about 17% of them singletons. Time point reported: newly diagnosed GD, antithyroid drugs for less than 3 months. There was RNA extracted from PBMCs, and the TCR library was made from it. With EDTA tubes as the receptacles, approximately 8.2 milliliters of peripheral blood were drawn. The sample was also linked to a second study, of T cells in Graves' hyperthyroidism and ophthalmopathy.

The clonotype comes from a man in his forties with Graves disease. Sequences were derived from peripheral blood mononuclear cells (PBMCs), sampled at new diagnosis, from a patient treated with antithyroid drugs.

The CDR3 here is CASTLDRGLSMNTEAFF. For the CDR3, the DNA is TGTGCCAGCACCCTGGACAGGGGCTTGTCGATGAACACTGAAGCTTTCTTT. The rearrangement uses TRBV6-2 or TRBV6-3 and TRBJ1-1, with 9 bases matching TRBD1. This CDR3 is built from 17 residues. Germline values: CDR1 MNHEY, CDR2 SVGEGT. V gave up 7 bases and J gave up 0 bases; unmatched junction bases: 12.